The 28 T cell receptor beta chains below come from one sample, sequenced in a study of graft-versus-host responses after intestinal transplantation. Antigen specificity for these receptors is unknown. The method was immunoSEQ multiplex PCR; TCRdb's version includes in-frame clones alone and lacks a portion of them. This table holds approximately 75,000 clones, nearly 90% found once. The sequencing here drew on unstimulated CD8+ T cells sorted from spleen or lymph node cells, taken before transplant. These receptors were collected from a human donor who was the organ donor for an intestinal transplant.

The chain employs TRBV7-2 and TRBJ2-7; TRBD1 matches at 9 bases. V lost 5 bases and J lost 4; bases outside the gene matches: 15. The CDR3 has 17 residues. The germline V gene has CDR1 SGHTA and CDR2 FQGNSA. This chain's CDR3 is CASSLGQGLLLSYEQYV. In DNA form, the CDR3 reads TGTGCCAGCAGCCTGGGACAGGGACTACTCTTATCATACGAGCAGTACGTC.

This clone was counted only a few times. The chain employs TRBV28 and TRBJ2-7; 7 bases agree with TRBD2. The CDR3 runs 13 residues. Germline V gene sequence: CDR1 MDHEN, CDR2 SYDVKM. Trimming took 6 bases from V and 0 from J; bases not matched to a gene: 2. The CDR3 spells CASSPGGSYEQYV. In DNA form, the CDR3 reads TGTGCCAGCAGCCCGGGGGGCTCCTACGAGCAGTACGTC.

V is TRBV19 and J is TRBJ1-1; D is perhaps TRBD1 (6 bases). This CDR3 region has 13 residues. Germline V gives CDR1 LNHDA, CDR2 SQIVND (reference sequence). V lost 3 bases to trimming and J lost 6 bases, with 11 bases between them. DNA of the CDR3: TGTGCCAGTAGTATCTCAGGGGCCGCTGAAGCTTTCTTT. It encodes CASSISGAAEAFF.

The rearrangement uses TRBV6-5 and TRBJ2-6; D is ambiguous. The CDR3 runs 15 residues. Per germline, CDR1 MNHEY and CDR2 SVGAGI. V lost 6 bases and J 4 bases, leaving 13 bases between the germline ends. The CDR3 spells CASRERHPGANVLTF. The CDR3 bases are TGTGCCAGCAGAGAAAGACATCCCGGGGCCAACGTCCTGACTTTC.

The CDR3 reads CASSQGGLAGTTDTQYF. The CDR3 DNA follows: TGCGCCAGCAGCCAAGGGGGACTAGCGGGTACTACAGATACGCAGTATTTT. This chain uses TRBV4-3 with TRBJ2-3; 12 positions agree with TRBD2. The CDR3 loop spans 17 amino acids. Germline V gene data show CDR1 as LGHNA and CDR2 as YSLEER. The V gene end was trimmed by 1 base and the J gene end by 3 bases; junction bases not matched to a gene: 5.

Comments on this clone: At the DNA level, this CDR3 is encoded by other sequences in the same sample as well. The chain carries TRBV28 and TRBJ2-1; TRBD2 agrees at 7 bases. CDR1 MDHEN and CDR2 SYDVKM come from the germline V gene. This CDR3 contains 14 residues. V lost 5 bases, J lost 6 bases, and 7 bases stayed unmatched. The DNA of the CDR3 is TGTGCCAGCAGTGCCCGCAGCGGGATCAATGAGCAGTTCTTC. This codes for CASSARSGINEQFF.

This clone was recorded once. The V call is TRBV5-6, the J call TRBJ1-1; the D gene is possibly TRBD1 (6 bases). The germline V gene has CDR1 SGHDT and CDR2 YYEEEE. The CDR3 spans 14 residues. Trimming stripped 4 bases from V and 1 base from J, with 11 bases between. DNA of the CDR3: TGTGCCAGCAGCCCGGACAGATCGAACACTGAAGCTTTCTTT. Its translation: CASSPDRSNTEAFF.

The chain joins TRBV25-1 to TRBJ1-6, with D possibly TRBD1 on 5 matching bases. The V end lost 8 bases, the J end lost 3 bases, and 8 bases lay between the germline ends. Germline V gives CDR1 MGHDK, CDR2 SYGVNS. This CDR3 is 13 amino acids long. CDR3 in DNA: TGTGCCAGCCTAGACAGCTATAATTCACCCCTCCACTTT. Protein sequence: CASLDSYNSPLHF.

This clone has a single count. As DNA, the CDR3 is TGTGCCAGCAGTACTTCCCGGACAGGGTCCTACAATGAGCAGTTCTTC. Amino acids: CASSTSRTGSYNEQFF. The J gene is TRBJ2-1, the V gene TRBV28; 8 bases agree with TRBD1. The germline V gene encodes CDR1 MDHEN and CDR2 SYDVKM. Trimming at V came to 5 bases and at J to 1 base, leaving 7 bases not matched to a gene. CDR3 length equals 16 residues.

The rearrangement joins TRBV19 to TRBJ2-1; maybe TRBD2 (6 bases). CDR3 length: 13 residues. The V and J ends lost 9 bases and 4 bases respectively, with 13 bases between them. CDR1 and CDR2 from the germline V gene are LNHDA and SQIVND (reference sequence). The CDR3 sequence: CASGTLGYNEQFF. The CDR3 DNA is TGTGCCAGCGGGACTCTAGGTTACAATGAGCAGTTCTTC.

This chain uses TRBV28 with TRBJ1-4; 7 bases line up with TRBD1. CDR3 size: 14 residues. V was pared by 3 bases and J by 7 bases, with 5 bases of the junction left unmatched. CDR1 is MDHEN, CDR2 SYDVKM, per germline. In DNA form, the CDR3 reads TGTGCCAGCAGTTTTGACAGGGTGCGTGAAAAACTGTTTTTT. Amino acid sequence: CASSFDRVREKLFF.

The V and J genes are TRBV7-9 and TRBJ2-1, with a possible D match to TRBD2 (5 bases). This CDR3 region has 13 residues. V was trimmed by 1 base and J by 5 bases, leaving 6 bases between them. Germline lookup yields CDR1 SEHNR and CDR2 FQNEAQ (reference sequence). The CDR3 DNA sequence: TGTGCCAGCAGCTTAGAAGCGGACAATGAGCAGTTCTTC. Translation gives CASSLEADNEQFF.

The genes are TRBV6-1 and TRBJ1-2; 10 nucleotides match TRBD1. Trimming took 0 bases from V and 5 from J; bases not matched to a gene: 9. This CDR3 is built from 17 residues. CDR1 is MNHNS, CDR2 SASEGT, per germline. As DNA, the CDR3 is TGTGCCAGCAGTGAAGCGCGGACGGGACAGGGGTTATATGGCTACACCTTC. This gives the protein CASSEARTGQGLYGYTF.

V gene TRBV6-5 combines with J gene TRBJ1-5, with TRBD1 as a possible D gene (5 bases). V was trimmed by 0 bases and J by 0 bases, leaving 6 bases between them. This CDR3 has 15 residues. Germline V gene data show CDR1 as MNHEY and CDR2 as SVGAGI. The DNA for the CDR3 is TGTGCCAGCAGTTACTCGACAGATAGCAATCAGCCCCAGCATTTT. Translated, it gives CASSYSTDSNQPQHF.

V and J are TRBV10-3 and TRBJ2-7; 8 positions match TRBD1. The V gene end was trimmed by 6 bases and the J gene end by 7 bases; junction bases not matched to a gene: 2. The CDR3 runs 11 residues. Germline-derived CDR1 and CDR2 are ENHRY and SYGVKD. CDR3 sequence: CAIRDRVEQYV. The CDR3 coding sequence is TGTGCCATCAGGGACAGGGTGGAGCAGTACGTC.

The chain uses TRBV19 and TRBJ2-1, with 7 bases matching TRBD1. Unmatched junction bases numbered 7, after V lost 5 bases and J lost 0 bases. The CDR3 loop spans 16 amino acids. The V gene's germline CDR1 is LNHDA and CDR2 SQIVND (reference sequence). CDR3 coding DNA: TGTGCCAGTAGTCCCCGGGACAGCAGCTCCTACAATGAGCAGTTCTTC. This gives the protein CASSPRDSSSYNEQFF.

This clone turned up a few times. The chain recombines TRBV7-9 with TRBJ2-7; D unresolved. CDR3 length: 14 amino acids. The V gene lost 5 bases and the J gene lost 5 bases, with 16 bases spanning the gap. The germline V gene has CDR1 SEHNR and CDR2 FQNEAQ (reference sequence). In nucleotides, the CDR3 is TGTGCCAGCAGCCACCCCCAGGAAAAGAACGAGCAGTACGTC. It yields the protein CASSHPQEKNEQYV.

The chain recombines TRBV7-8 with TRBJ2-3; 8 bases agree with TRBD1. V gave up 5 bases and J gave up 1 base; unmatched junction bases: 14. The V gene's germline CDR1 is SGHVS and CDR2 FQNEAQ. The CDR3 totals 18 residues. CDR3 nucleotides: TGTGCCAGCAGCCGGGACAGGACAAACCCGAAAGGCACAGATACGCAGTATTTT. This codes for CASSRDRTNPKGTDTQYF.

The V and J genes are TRBV28 and TRBJ2-3, with D possibly matching TRBD2 (6 bases). The CDR3 spans 11 residues. CDR1 and CDR2 (germline): MDHEN, SYDVKM. Trimming cost V 11 bases and J 0 bases, with 6 bases left between them. The CDR3 protein is CAGGSTDTQYF. The CDR3 nucleotides read TGTGCCGGGGGGAGCACAGATACGCAGTATTTT.

This clone was recorded once. This chain connects TRBV19 to TRBJ2-7; 8 bases are a match to TRBD1. The junction had 7 bases not matched to a gene; V was cut back by 5 bases and J by 1 base. Germline V gene sequence: CDR1 LNHDA, CDR2 SQIVND (reference sequence). The CDR3 totals 15 residues. CDR3 nucleotide sequence: TGTGCCAGTAGTCTCGGGACAGGAGATTCCTACGAGCAGTACGTC. Translated: CASSLGTGDSYEQYV.

The chain couples TRBV27 to TRBJ2-3, with TRBD2 identical over 10 bases. The V gene's germline CDR1 is MNHEY and CDR2 SMNVEV (reference sequence). V lost 0 bases and J lost 6; bases outside the gene matches: 3. The CDR3 is 15 residues long. CDR3 DNA sequence: TGTGCCAGCAGTTTATCGCTAGCGGGGGCGGATACGCAGTATTTT. Translating gives CASSLSLAGADTQYF.

The rearrangement links TRBV11-2 to TRBJ2-7; TRBD2 matches at 8 bases. The J segment lost 3 bases and the V segment lost 6 bases, leaving 10 bases of the junction unmatched. The CDR3 is 15 amino acids. Looked up from germline, CDR1 is SGHAT and CDR2 is FQNNGV. CDR3 in DNA: TGTGCCAGCAGTGTAGGGCGGGGGGACGTCTACGAGCAGTACGTC. Protein product: CASSVGRGDVYEQYV.

This clone was seen once. This chain joins TRBV27 and TRBJ1-2; a weak D match, TRBD1 (5 bases). The CDR3 is 13 residues long. The germline CDR1 and CDR2 sequences are MNHEY and SMNVEV (reference sequence). Trimming removed 3 bases at V and 6 bases at J, with 11 bases between. The chain's CDR3 is CASSFIRGDGYTF. For the CDR3, the DNA is TGTGCCAGCAGTTTTATACGGGGGGATGGCTACACCTTC.

For the CDR3, the DNA is TGTGCCAGCAGCCAAGCGGGGGGGAGGGGAGATACGCAGTATTTT. This codes for CASSQAGGRGDTQYF. The chain has TRBV4-2 and TRBJ2-3, with 8 bases matching TRBD2. J lost 5 bases, V lost 1 base, and 5 bases had no gene match. The germline gives CDR1 LGHNA, CDR2 YNFKEQ. CDR3 size: 15 residues.

CDR3 bases: TGTGCCAGCAGTTACCTGACTAGCGGGGCAGAAAATGAGCAGTTCTTC. It translates to CASSYLTSGAENEQFF. V gene TRBV27 combines with J gene TRBJ2-1; 11 nucleotides line up with TRBD2. CDR1 is MNHEY, CDR2 SMNVEV, per germline (reference sequence). CDR3 size: 16 residues. Trimming cost V 4 bases and J 7 bases; bases outside gene matches: 9.

This chain connects TRBV15 to TRBJ1-1; D call uncertain. CDR3 length: 14 residues. The V gene's germline CDR1 is LNHNV and CDR2 YYDKDF (reference sequence). The V and J ends lost 4 bases and 2 bases respectively, with 11 bases between them. The CDR3 DNA sequence: TGTGCCACCAGCAAAGCGGGGTTTAACACTGAAGCTTTCTTT. Protein product: CATSKAGFNTEAFF. Combining the CDR3 with reference TRBV15 and TRBJ1-1 gives the whole variable domain DAMVIQNPRYQVTQFGKPVTLSCSQTLNHNVMYWYQQKSSQAPKLLFHYYDKDFNNEADTPDNFQSRRPNTSFCFLDIRSPGLGDTAMYLCATSKAGFNTEAFFGQGTRLTVV.

V is TRBV5-6 and J is TRBJ2-2; no definite D call. The CDR3 loop spans 15 amino acids. The V and J ends lost 7 bases and 0 bases respectively, with 13 bases between them. Germline lookup yields CDR1 SGHDT and CDR2 YYEEEE. CDR3 residues: CASSLPSSNTGELFF. CDR3 bases: TGTGCCAGCTCACTTCCTTCATCGAACACCGGGGAGCTGTTTTTT.

The chain joins TRBV7-9 to TRBJ1-3; TRBD1 is a possible D gene (6 bases). V gave up 4 bases and J gave up 0 bases, with 22 bases separating them. CDR1 SEHNR and CDR2 FQNEAQ come from the germline V gene (reference sequence). The CDR3 contains 19 residues. Written as DNA, the CDR3 is TGTGCCAGCAGCTCCAGTAGGGGGTCGGGCAGGAGCTCTGGAAACACCATATATTTT. This translates into CASSSSRGSGRSSGNTIYF.